The subject of this entry is one T cell receptor (beta chain). CDR3 size: 14 residues. V gave up 0 bases and J gave up 5 bases, with 11 bases separating them. Per germline, CDR1 SGHTA and CDR2 FQGNSA. This specimen belongs to a study of T cell repertoires in ileal Crohn's disease. Libraries were prepared by immunoSEQ multiplex PCR; TCRdb keeps only in-frame clonotypes and omits some of them. The sample has about 4,900 clones, about nine tenths seen once. V is TRBV7-2 and J is TRBJ2-7; no reliable D call. Source material: ileal tissue. This clonotype was sampled from an adult with Crohn's disease. As DNA, the CDR3 is TGTGCCAGCAGCTTAGCAAGCAGGCCCCACGAGCAGTACTTC. Encoded protein: CASSLASRPHEQYF.